This T cell receptor (beta chain) was recorded in a study of T cells in Graves' hyperthyroidism and ophthalmopathy. This clonotype was recorded many times. The CDR3 contains 14 residues. CDR1 is ENHRY, CDR2 SYGVKD, per germline. The V gene lost 6 bases and the J gene lost 5 bases, with 14 bases spanning the gap. Researchers amplified the TCR beta CDR3 regions from RNA transcripts. The primer set for the first-round RT-PCR of the TCR CDR3 was HTBI. TCRdb recomputed calls from the multiplex PCR reads with MiXCR, one row per CDR3 protein. The repertoire holds around 240,000 distinct CDR3 sequences, with more than 14% as singletons.

Sequencing was done on a sample of blood. This rearrangement joins TRBV10-3 to TRBJ2-1; no definite D call. The TCR was taken from a woman aged 40 to 50 with Graves' hyperthyroidism that later progressed to Graves' ophthalmopathy. CDR3 region: CAISPEVQNNEQFF. In nucleotides, the CDR3 is TGTGCCATCAGCCCAGAAGTCCAAAACAATGAGCAGTTCTTC.